Below, 32 T cell receptor beta chains from the same sample are listed, as sequenced in a study of identical twins. Each CDR3 protein is one row after TCRdb ran MiXCR on the 5' RACE reads. Among 450,000 or so distinct CDR3 sequences listed, 14% were seen once. A further study also used this sample, focusing on yellow fever vaccine responses in identical twins.

The sample taken for sequencing was CD4+ T cells sorted from blood. Receptors originate from a woman aged 18-30 years in good health.

This clonotype has only a few counts. V is TRBV28 and J is TRBJ2-1; 12 bases align to TRBD2. The CDR3 extends over 16 amino acids. The J segment lost 8 bases and the V segment lost 3 bases, leaving 8 bases of the junction unmatched. Germline V CDR1 and CDR2: MDHEN, SYDVKM. CDR3 region: CASSLSTSGSTHEQFF. The DNA of the CDR3 is TGTGCCAGCAGTTTGTCGACTAGCGGGAGTACCCATGAGCAGTTCTTC.

The chain couples TRBV2 to TRBJ2-3, with 9 bases matching TRBD2. Per the germline V gene, CDR1 is SNHLY and CDR2 is FYNNEI. The trim removed 6 bases at V and 2 bases at J, leaving 21 bases unmatched. The CDR3 totals 20 residues. In nucleotides, the CDR3 is TGTGCCAGCAGGGTTGGGGGTCTAGCGGGATCCCGGATACTCACAGATACGCAGTATTTT. Encoded protein: CASRVGGLAGSRILTDTQYF.

The chain employs TRBV7-2 and TRBJ2-5; D not certain. V gave up 4 bases and J gave up 1 base, with 10 bases separating them. CDR3 length: 14 amino acids. Germline V gene lookup returns CDR1 SGHTA and CDR2 FQGNSA. CDR3: CASSSRVPQETQYF. For the CDR3, the DNA is TGTGCCAGCAGCTCCCGGGTCCCCCAAGAGACCCAGTACTTC.

This clonotype showed up just a few times. The chain links TRBV24-1 to TRBJ2-1; the match to TRBD1 covers 9 bases. CDR3 length: 15 amino acids. Germline V gives CDR1 KGHDR, CDR2 SFDVKD. After removal of 3 bases from V and 6 bases from J, the junction contained 5 bases not matched to a gene. CDR3 sequence reads: CATSDTGTGTNEQFF. CDR3 DNA sequence: TGTGCCACCAGTGATACCGGGACAGGGACCAATGAGCAGTTCTTC.

This chain links TRBV6-1 with TRBJ2-1; unclear D gene. From germline, CDR1 is MNHNS and CDR2 SASEGT. The CDR3 runs to 15 residues. V lost 6 bases, J lost 7 bases, and 19 bases lay in between. This CDR3 reads CASRNAPHGINEQFF. The CDR3, as DNA: TGTGCCAGCAGAAACGCTCCCCATGGTATTAATGAGCAGTTCTTC.

The gene calls are TRBV27 and TRBJ2-1, with 11 bases fitting TRBD2. With V trimmed by 5 bases and J by 0 bases, 9 bases remained unmatched. The CDR3 is made up of 18 amino acids. The germline CDR1 and CDR2 sequences are MNHEY and SMNVEV (reference sequence). In DNA, the CDR3 is TGTGCCAGCAGTCCCGACCTACTAGCGGGGGACTCCTACAATGAGCAGTTCTTC. Encoded protein: CASSPDLLAGDSYNEQFF.

This chain connects TRBV7-9 to TRBJ2-1; tentatively, D is TRBD1 or TRBD2 (5 bases each). The CDR3 is made up of 17 amino acids. Between the trimmed V and J ends, which lost 1 base and 6 bases, there was a span of 19 bases. Germline values: CDR1 SEHNR, CDR2 FQNEAQ (reference sequence). The CDR3 protein is CASSLVAGTRLSNEQFF. The CDR3 bases are TGTGCCAGCAGCTTAGTCGCAGGGACGAGACTATCCAATGAGCAGTTCTTC.

This clonotype appeared a few times. The rearrangement uses TRBV20-1 and TRBJ2-1; unclear D gene. Trimming took 5 bases from V and 2 from J, leaving 16 bases between them. The CDR3 loop spans 15 amino acids. Per germline, CDR1 DFQATT and CDR2 SNEGSKA (reference sequence). The CDR3 region is CSAYPSAWTYNEQFF. The CDR3 DNA reads as TGCAGTGCTTACCCATCAGCTTGGACCTACAATGAGCAGTTCTTC.

This clonotype was seen a handful of times. V gene TRBV10-3 combines with J gene TRBJ1-6; 9 bases are shared with TRBD1. Germline V gene data show CDR1 as ENHRY and CDR2 as SYGVKD. After removal of 6 bases from V and 10 bases from J, the junction contained 10 bases not matched to a gene. The length of the CDR3 is 15 residues. In nucleotides, the CDR3 is TGTGCCATCAGGGGGGACAGGGAGCAAGGCTCACCCCTCCACTTT. Its protein is CAIRGDREQGSPLHF.

The chain has TRBV5-1 and TRBJ2-1, with 9 bases lining up with TRBD2. With V trimmed by 1 base and J by 2 bases, 4 bases remained unmatched. The CDR3 is made up of 16 amino acids. Looked up from germline, CDR1 is SGHRS and CDR2 is YFSETQ. CDR3 sequence reads: CASSLSSGNTYNEQFF. The CDR3 DNA follows: TGCGCCAGCAGCTTGTCTAGCGGGAACACCTACAATGAGCAGTTCTTC.

The V gene is TRBV6-5, the J gene TRBJ2-1, with a possible D match to TRBD2 (6 bases). Germline values: CDR1 MNHEY, CDR2 SVGAGI. The CDR3 totals 17 residues. V dropped 0 bases and J dropped 5 bases, with 17 bases sitting between them. CDR3: CASSYSMAGTVHNEQFF. The CDR3 coding sequence is TGTGCCAGCAGTTACTCGATGGCAGGGACTGTTCACAATGAGCAGTTCTTC.

This clonotype was counted a few times. The V gene is TRBV2, the J gene TRBJ2-2; the match to TRBD2 covers 8 bases. Germline V gene sequence: CDR1 SNHLY, CDR2 FYNNEI. The CDR3 is made up of 14 amino acids. The V segment lost 8 bases and the J segment 4 bases; nucleotides outside the gene matches: 6. The CDR3 DNA sequence: TGTGCCAGCTGCCTAGCGGGTGGCACCGGGGAGCTGTTTTTT. Protein product: CASCLAGGTGELFF.

The chain is built from TRBV6-1 and TRBJ2-7; D perhaps matches TRBD1 (6 bases). The CDR3 is made up of 13 amino acids. Germline CDR1 is MNHNS and CDR2 is SASEGT. Trimming removed 6 bases from V and 0 bases from J, with 9 bases in between. CDR3 DNA: TGTGCCAGCAGGGACAGCAGCTCCTACGAGCAGTACTTC. It encodes CASRDSSSYEQYF.

This clonotype was observed a handful of times. The V call is TRBV7-9, the J call TRBJ2-7, with 10 bases fitting TRBD2. J gave up 6 bases and V 5 bases, and 10 bases lay outside the gene matches. The germline gives CDR1 SEHNR, CDR2 FQNEAQ (reference sequence). The CDR3 sequence is 15 residues long. Here the CDR3 reads CASSIGAGGPGEQYF. For the CDR3, the DNA is TGTGCCAGCAGCATCGGAGCGGGAGGGCCTGGCGAGCAGTACTTC.

This chain connects TRBV9 to TRBJ2-3; D is uncertain. V was trimmed by 0 bases and J by 3 bases, leaving 14 bases between them. Per germline, CDR1 SGDLS and CDR2 YYNGEE. This CDR3 has 16 residues. The CDR3 spells CASSVGHELGTDTQYF. The CDR3 DNA reads TGTGCCAGCAGCGTAGGTCATGAACTTGGGACAGATACGCAGTATTTT.

As for this clonotype: Possible read error: a much larger clone is one base away. The chain links TRBV7-9 to TRBJ1-5, with a tentative D call TRBD1 (6 bases). V was pared by 1 base and J by 0 bases, with 7 bases between. Germline V gives CDR1 SEHNR, CDR2 FQNEAQ (reference sequence). The CDR3 covers 15 residues. The CDR3 bases are TGTGCCAGCAGCTTAGGGGACAATAGCAATCAGCCCCAGCATTTT. Translating it yields CASSLGDNSNQPQHF.

Only a few counts were recorded for this clonotype. The chain links TRBV7-9 to TRBJ2-3, with D tentatively TRBD1 or TRBD2 (6 bases each). The CDR3 has 15 amino acids. Trimming stripped 5 bases from V and 3 bases from J, with 15 bases between. CDR1 and CDR2 from the germline V gene are SEHNR and FQNEAQ (reference sequence). The CDR3 coding sequence is TGTGCCAGCAGCCCCGGCTCGGGGGCGACAGATACGCAGTATTTT. This encodes CASSPGSGATDTQYF.

V gene TRBV15 combines with J gene TRBJ1-6; TRBD1 agrees at 8 bases. Trimming cost V 1 base and J 7 bases; bases outside gene matches: 9. Germline loops: CDR1 LNHNV, CDR2 YYDKDF (reference sequence). This CDR3 has 17 residues. The CDR3 reads CATSRVRSGTGNSPLHF. Written as DNA, the CDR3 is TGTGCCACCAGCAGAGTAAGGAGCGGGACAGGAAATTCACCCCTCCACTTT.

The chain uses TRBV7-2 and TRBJ2-7; 9 bases agree with TRBD2. Germline V CDR1 and CDR2: SGHTA, FQGNSA. V lost 3 bases to trimming and J lost 0 bases; unmatched junction nucleotides: 3. This CDR3 region has 15 residues. CDR3 DNA sequence: TGTGCCAGCAGCTTGACTAGCGGAGTCTCCTACGAGCAGTACTTC. Protein sequence: CASSLTSGVSYEQYF.

This chain links TRBV7-2 with TRBJ2-5, with 9 bases identical to TRBD1. The CDR3 is made up of 14 amino acids. Trimming took 5 bases from V and 3 from J; bases not matched to a gene: 4. In germline, CDR1 is SGHTA, CDR2 FQGNSA. The CDR3 DNA reads as TGTGCCAGCAGCCGGGACAGGGTAGAAGAGACCCAGTACTTC. It is translated as CASSRDRVEETQYF.

This chain links TRBV6-5 with TRBJ1-1, with D maybe TRBD1 (5 bases). CDR1 and CDR2 (germline): MNHEY, SVGAGI. This CDR3 comprises 15 residues. Trimming cost V 0 bases and J 2 bases, with 10 bases left between them. The CDR3 loop reads CASSYSKGINTEAFF. In nucleotides, the CDR3 is TGTGCCAGCAGTTACTCGAAGGGGATTAACACTGAAGCTTTCTTT.

There are many counts of this clonotype. The chain couples TRBV29-1 to TRBJ2-3; the match to TRBD1 covers 7 bases. Losses at the gene ends were 3 bases for V and 7 bases for J; bases not matched to a gene: 7. The CDR3 is 13 amino acids. Germline loops: CDR1 SQVTM, CDR2 ANQGSEA. In DNA form, the CDR3 reads TGCAGCGTTGAGGGCCAGGGGGTTTATACGCAGTATTTT. Its protein product is CSVEGQGVYTQYF.

The chain recombines TRBV20-1 with TRBJ2-4; D might be TRBD1 (6 bases). The V gene lost 5 bases and the J gene lost 4 bases, with 12 bases spanning the gap. This CDR3 has 13 residues. The germline V gene encodes CDR1 DFQATT and CDR2 SNEGSKA (reference sequence). CDR3 protein: CSAGPGQKNIQYF. In DNA form, the CDR3 reads TGCAGTGCTGGGCCGGGACAAAAAAACATTCAGTACTTC.

This chain joins TRBV5-6 and TRBJ2-5; TRBD2 agrees at 10 bases. The germline CDR1 and CDR2 sequences are SGHDT and YYEEEE. V shed 0 bases and J 3 bases; nucleotides not matched to a gene: 2. The CDR3 extends over 15 amino acids. This CDR3 reads CASSLVGLAEETQYF. The CDR3 region has the DNA TGTGCCAGCAGCTTGGTAGGACTAGCGGAAGAGACCCAGTACTTC.

The chain joins TRBV20-1 to TRBJ2-7; D might be TRBD2 (6 bases). The CDR3 contains 16 residues. Between the trimmed V and J ends, which lost 6 bases and 2 bases, there was a span of 23 bases. Germline CDR1 and CDR2: DFQATT and SNEGSKA (reference sequence). The CDR3 spells CSAPPGGITGAYEQYF. CDR3 nucleotide sequence: TGCAGTGCCCCCCCCGGTGGGATAACGGGGGCCTACGAGCAGTACTTC.

This clonotype was found a few times. In DNA, the CDR3 is TGCGCCAGCAGCGGAGGGGACACCGGGAATTCACCCCTCCACTTT. Translating gives CASSGGDTGNSPLHF. This chain uses TRBV5-1 with TRBJ1-6; TRBD1 is a possible D gene (6 bases). V lost 4 bases, J lost 7 bases, and 15 bases lay in between. The CDR3 length is 15 residues. Germline CDR1 and CDR2: SGHRS and YFSETQ. Based on the CDR3 plus reference TRBV5-1 and TRBJ1-6, the full variable domain is KAGVTQTPRYLIKTRGQQVTLSCSPISGHRSVSWYQQTPGQGLQFLFEYFSETQRNKGNFPGRFSGRQFSNSRSEMNVSTLELGDSALYLCASSGGDTGNSPLHFGNGTRLTVT.

In its sample, this clonotype was seen a few times. V and J are TRBV10-3 and TRBJ2-3, with a possible D match to TRBD2 (6 bases). Trimming shortened V by 6 bases and J by 1 base, and 17 bases separated the two germline ends. The CDR3 is 16 residues long. Germline V gene lookup returns CDR1 ENHRY and CDR2 SYGVKD. The CDR3 protein is CAISPLAGSGTDTQYF. The CDR3 DNA reads as TGTGCCATCAGCCCCCTGGCGGGGTCGGGCACAGATACGCAGTATTTT.

This sequence joins TRBV6-5 and TRBJ2-7, with TRBD1 matching 12 bases. The CDR3 length is 15 residues. Trimming removed 2 bases from V and 3 bases from J; junction bases left unmatched: 2. Germline V gene data show CDR1 as MNHEY and CDR2 as SVGAGI. For the CDR3, the DNA is TGTGCCAGCAGTTACGGGACAGGGGGCCTCTACGAGCAGTACTTC. Protein product: CASSYGTGGLYEQYF.

This clonotype came up many times. The chain recombines TRBV5-1 with TRBJ2-3; 12 bases fit TRBD2. V lost 4 bases, J lost 4 bases, and 7 bases stayed unmatched. Germline CDR1 SGHRS, CDR2 YFSETQ. The CDR3 length is 16 residues. The CDR3 protein is CASSPRLAGASDTQYF. CDR3 bases: TGCGCCAGCAGCCCCAGACTAGCGGGGGCATCAGATACGCAGTATTTT.

This clonotype was seen many times. The chain is built from TRBV20-1 and TRBJ2-7; 7 bases are a match to TRBD1. V trimming: 0 bases; J trimming: 7 bases; junction bases outside the gene matches: 6. Germline lookup yields CDR1 DFQATT and CDR2 SNEGSKA (reference sequence). There are 13 residues in the CDR3. CDR3: CSARDRGYGEQYF. CDR3 sequence (DNA): TGCAGTGCTAGAGACAGGGGGTATGGAGAGCAGTACTTC.

This clonotype was found a few times. The V call is TRBV3-1, the J call TRBJ1-5; tentatively, D is TRBD1 (5 bases). The V gene lost 3 bases and the J gene lost 12 bases, with 12 bases spanning the gap. Germline CDR1 LGHDT, CDR2 YNNKEL (reference sequence). The CDR3 spans 12 residues. The CDR3 DNA reads as TGTGCCAGCAGCCAGCGGGGCGGGGACCAGCATTTT. Translated, it gives CASSQRGGDQHF.

The CDR3 region has the DNA TGTGCCAGCAGGATTAGTCGGGGGGTAGTTACAGATACGCAGTATTTT. Translating gives CASRISRGVVTDTQYF. V and J are TRBV6-1 and TRBJ2-3; 7 bases fit TRBD2. V lost 6 bases, J lost 3 bases, and 12 bases stayed unmatched. Germline lookup yields CDR1 MNHNS and CDR2 SASEGT. The CDR3 loop spans 16 amino acids.